This T cell receptor (beta chain) stems from a study of OX40 agonist ivuxolimab in advanced cancers. Study at large: Males comprised about 78% of the group, whose mean age was about 60 years (range about 20 to 85).

Only in-frame clones appear in the TCRdb table, and some are missing; sequencing was by immunoSEQ multiplex PCR. The sample holds 55,000 to 65,000 clones, 88% seen once. The receptor's source is an adult with an advanced solid tumor such as melanoma, head and neck, liver or kidney cancer. This specimen was CD4+ or CD8+ T cells sorted from blood, taken in a trial of the OX40 agonist ivuxolimab.

CDR3 DNA: TGTGCCAGCAGTACCGGACTAGCGGTAGAGACCCAGTACTTC. As protein: CASSTGLAVETQYF. The gene calls are TRBV6-5 and TRBJ2-5; 10 bases agree with TRBD2. V shed 5 bases and J 4 bases; nucleotides not matched to a gene: 4. The CDR3 is made up of 14 amino acids. Germline CDR1 MNHEY, CDR2 SVGAGI.